This TCR beta chain originates from a study of patients and donors after allogeneic stem cell transplantation. This clonotype was picked up many times. From the RT-PCR reads, TCRdb called clonotypes with MiXCR, one entry per CDR3 protein. The top ten clones hold 35% to 45% of a sample with about 19,000 distinct CDR3 sequences, around 5.3% of them seen once. The V and J ends lost 7 bases and 1 base respectively, with 11 bases between them. The CDR3 covers 13 residues. J is TRBJ2-7 and V is TRBV12-3 or TRBV12-4, with D perhaps matching TRBD1 (5 bases). The specimen sequenced was blood, either unsorted or a sorted T cell fraction (not recorded which). The clonotype comes from a human donor who was either an allogeneic HSCT recipient or a stem cell or donor lymphocyte infusion donor (not recorded which). It is not recorded whose cells these are; they may come from a transplant donor. The CDR3 sequence: CASTRTPSYEQYF. For the CDR3, the DNA is TGTGCCAGCACTCGGACACCATCCTACGAGCAGTACTTC.